Following are 9 T cell receptor beta chains from one sample sequenced in a study of T cells in localized non-small cell lung cancer. Sequenced by immunoSEQ multiplex PCR; TCRdb stores in-frame clones only, minus some. The table shows 20,000 to 30,000 clones, with 81% occurring only once. The source was peripheral blood, collected before any cancer treatment. The origin of the receptors is a man aged 40 to 70 with stage III squamous cell lung carcinoma.

The chain couples TRBV23-1 to TRBJ1-2, with TRBD1 matching 11 bases. TRBV23-1 is sorted into the ORF group, with uncertain function. This CDR3 comprises 18 residues. V was clipped by 7 bases and J by 8 bases; unmatched bases: 21. CDR3 protein: CASTRPRDRGWALIGYTF. The CDR3 DNA sequence: TGCGCCAGCACTAGGCCGCGGGACAGGGGGTGGGCGCTTATCGGCTACACCTTC.

The chain has TRBV18 and TRBJ2-1; D may be TRBD2 (5 bases). CDR3 length equals 15 residues. Trimming removed 3 bases at V and 2 bases at J, with 11 bases between. In germline, CDR1 is KGHSH, CDR2 LQKENI. The DNA of the CDR3 is TGTGCCAGCTCACCTGGCGGGTCAACCTACAATGAGCAGTTCTTC. Its protein product is CASSPGGSTYNEQFF. The complete variable domain, with remaining parts taken from reference TRBV18 and TRBJ2-1, reads NAGVMQNPRHLVRRRGQEARLRCSPMKGHSHVYWYRQLPEEGLKFMVYLQKENIIDESGMPKERFSAEFPKEGPSILRIQQVVRGDSAAYFCASSPGGSTYNEQFFGPGTRLTVL.

The rearrangement links TRBV30 to TRBJ1-4, with D uncertain. V was cut by 5 bases and J by 5 bases, with 9 bases left in between. Germline values: CDR1 GTSNPN, CDR2 SVGIG (reference sequence). The CDR3 spans 12 residues. CDR3 nucleotides: TGTGCCTGGTCCGCCGCCAATGAAAAACTGTTTTTT. Its protein is CAWSAANEKLFF.

This chain uses TRBV7-3 with TRBJ2-5; 7 positions agree with TRBD2. The germline gives CDR1 SGHTA, CDR2 FQGTGA. There are 13 residues in the CDR3. Losses at the gene ends were 2 bases for V and 6 bases for J; bases not matched to a gene: 3. The CDR3 sequence is CASSLWEGQTQYF. The CDR3 bases are TGTGCCAGCAGCTTATGGGAGGGACAGACCCAGTACTTC.

The chain has TRBV6-5 and TRBJ2-2; D unresolved. Germline CDR1 and CDR2: MNHEY and SVGAGI. Trimming shortened V by 6 bases and J by 2 bases, and 10 bases separated the two germline ends. The CDR3 contains 14 residues. The CDR3 sequence: CASRGVGNTGELFF. CDR3 coding DNA: TGTGCCAGCAGAGGAGTGGGTAACACCGGGGAGCTGTTTTTT.

The chain links TRBV7-9 to TRBJ1-2, with D uncertain. Trimming shortened V by 1 base and J by 1 base, and 10 bases separated the two germline ends. CDR1 is SEHNR, CDR2 FQNEAQ, per germline (reference sequence). The CDR3 spans 15 residues. The CDR3 DNA is TGTGCCAGCAGCTTAGGGGGTTCATTTAACTATGGCTACACCTTC. Its translation: CASSLGGSFNYGYTF.

V is TRBV10-3 and J is TRBJ2-7; 7 bases line up with TRBD2. The V and J ends lost 2 bases and 2 bases, in that order; junction bases with no gene match: 9. The V gene's germline CDR1 is ENHRY and CDR2 SYGVKD. The CDR3 sequence is 16 residues long. CDR3 nucleotide sequence: TGTGCCATCAGTGAGAACCCTAGCGGTTCACCCTACGAGCAGTACTTC. This gives the protein CAISENPSGSPYEQYF.

This chain joins TRBV12-5 and TRBJ2-1; possible D gene TRBD1, 5 bases. V lost 2 bases to trimming and J lost 12 bases, with 8 bases between them. The CDR3 has 11 residues. Germline V gives CDR1 LGHNT, CDR2 FRNRAP. Here the CDR3 DNA reads TGTGCTAGTGGTTTGATGACAGCGCAGTTCTTC. It is translated as CASGLMTAQFF. Full variable domain (missing parts from reference TRBV12-5 and TRBJ2-1): DARVTQTPRHKVTEMGQEVTMRCQPILGHNTVFWYRQTMMQGLELLAYFRNRAPLDDSGMPKDRFSAEMPDATLATLKIQPSEPRDSAVYFCASGLMTAQFFGPGTRLTVL.

The genes are TRBV6-1 and TRBJ1-2; D unresolved. CDR3 length: 15 amino acids. Germline loops: CDR1 MNHNS, CDR2 SASEGT. The germline V and J ends were trimmed by 0 bases and 5 bases, with 13 bases remaining between them. The CDR3 DNA follows: TGTGCCAGCAGTGAAGCCGGCAGTTTACTTTATGGCTACACCTTC. It encodes CASSEAGSLLYGYTF.